Below, 23 T cell receptor beta chains from the same sample are listed, as sequenced in a study of T cell repertoires in cytomegalovirus infection. The antigens for these receptors are not known. TCRdb called the reads again in MiXCR, with one record for every CDR3 protein. This sample has 650,000 to 850,000 distinct CDR3 sequences, with around 29% found just once. Sequenced here: cultured CD8+ T cells from PBMCs, sampled from culture after CMV antigen stimulation. These receptor sequences come from a human donor in good health (CMV status not recorded). Some clones in this sample may be carry-over from other donors' samples.

The rearrangement joins TRBV28 to TRBJ1-1; no clear D. CDR1 is MDHEN and CDR2 is SYDVKM in the germline V gene. Trimming shortened V by 5 bases and J by 11 bases, and 18 bases separated the two germline ends. This CDR3 has 13 residues. CDR3 protein: CASSPASGGHAFF. DNA for the CDR3: TGTGCCAGCAGTCCCGCCTCTGGCGGGCACGCTTTCTTT.

The chain joins TRBV7-9 to TRBJ1-1, with a weak D call TRBD1 (6 bases). V was cut by 11 bases and J by 1 base, with 11 bases left in between. This CDR3 region has 12 residues. Germline V gene lookup returns CDR1 SEHNR and CDR2 FQNEAQ (reference sequence). The CDR3 sequence is CAYGDKNTEAFF. In DNA, the CDR3 is TGTGCCTATGGGGACAAGAACACTGAAGCTTTCTTT. Complete variable domain (other parts from reference TRBV7-9 and TRBJ1-1): DTGVSQNPRHKITKRGQNVTFRCDPISEHNRLYWYRQTLGQGPEFLTYFQNEAQLEKSRLLSDRFSAERPKGSFSTLEIQRTEQGDSAMYLCAYGDKNTEAFFGQGTRLTVV.

This clonotype was detected a few times. The chain combines TRBV7-9 with TRBJ2-7; weak D call: TRBD2 (5 bases). The V and J ends lost 5 bases and 5 bases respectively, with 16 bases between them. Germline V lookup: CDR1 SEHNR, CDR2 FQNEAQ (reference sequence). There are 14 residues in the CDR3. In DNA form, the CDR3 reads TGTGCCAGCAGCCCGGAGGCATCTATCCACGAGCAGTACTTC. It is translated as CASSPEASIHEQYF.

J is TRBJ2-7 and V is TRBV3-1; D possibly corresponds to TRBD1 (6 bases). This CDR3 is 17 amino acids long. The V end was cut by 1 base, the J end by 3 bases, with 19 bases between. CDR1 is LGHDT and CDR2 is YNNKEL in the germline V gene (reference sequence). The CDR3 sequence: CASSQAQRTGKFYEQYF. The CDR3 coding sequence is TGTGCCAGCAGCCAAGCTCAAAGAACAGGGAAGTTCTACGAGCAGTACTTC.

This clonotype turned up a few times. The J gene is TRBJ2-7, the V gene TRBV5-5; 10 bases fit TRBD1. The CDR3 length is 17 residues. V was pared by 0 bases and J by 1 base, with 7 bases of the junction left unmatched. The V gene's germline CDR1 is SGHKS and CDR2 YYEKEE (reference sequence). The CDR3 bases are TGTGCCAGCAGCTTGGCACCGGGACAGGGGATTTCCTACGAGCAGTACTTC. Residues: CASSLAPGQGISYEQYF.

The chain's CDR3 is CASSQGARQPQHF. The CDR3 DNA is TGTGCCAGCAGCCAGGGGGCAAGGCAGCCCCAGCATTTT. This chain joins TRBV5-6 and TRBJ1-5; 8 nucleotides match TRBD1. With V trimmed by 4 bases and J by 7 bases, 4 bases remained unmatched. The CDR3 length is 13 residues. Germline CDR1 SGHDT, CDR2 YYEEEE. Variable domain in full (rest from reference TRBV5-6 and TRBJ1-5): DAGVTQSPTHLIKTRGQQVTLRCSPKSGHDTVSWYQQALGQGPQFIFQYYEEEERQRGNFPDRFSGHQFPNYSSELNVNALLLGDSALYLCASSQGARQPQHFGDGTRLSIL.

The chain uses TRBV29-1 and TRBJ1-2; the D is unclear. Germline V gene sequence: CDR1 SQVTM, CDR2 ANQGSEA. The CDR3 covers 13 residues. V dropped 5 bases and J dropped 3 bases, with 13 bases sitting between them. Here the CDR3 DNA reads TGCAGCGTTTTCGGGAGAAGAGACTATGGCTACACCTTC. Translated: CSVFGRRDYGYTF.

The chain is built from TRBV4-1 and TRBJ2-1; TRBD2 aligns across 11 bases. CDR1 MGHRA and CDR2 YSYEKL come from the germline V gene. Trimming took 3 bases from V and 9 from J; bases not matched to a gene: 7. This CDR3 has 15 residues. This chain's CDR3 is CASSQPLAGASEQFF. The CDR3 nucleotides read TGCGCCAGCAGCCAGCCACTAGCGGGGGCGAGTGAGCAGTTCTTC.

V usage is TRBV7-9 and J usage is TRBJ2-4, with 7 bases identical to TRBD1. The CDR3 consists of 15 residues. Germline V gene data show CDR1 as SEHNR and CDR2 as FQNEAQ (reference sequence). Germline trimming cut 6 bases from V and 9 bases from J; bases unmatched to any gene: 14. In DNA form, the CDR3 reads TGTGCCAGCAGTTATAGACAGGGCGTAGAGGGCATTCAGTACTTC. This translates into CASSYRQGVEGIQYF.

This clonotype showed up many times. The rearrangement links TRBV7-6 to TRBJ2-5; TRBD1 might be the D (5 bases). This CDR3 has 11 amino acids. The V gene lost 5 bases and the J gene lost 5 bases, with 6 bases spanning the gap. Germline lookup yields CDR1 SGHVS and CDR2 FNYEAQ. In nucleotides, the CDR3 is TGTGCCAGCAGCCCAGGGGAGACCCAGTACTTC. Its protein product is CASSPGETQYF.

Ten or more counts support this clonotype. V usage is TRBV12-3 or TRBV12-4 and J usage is TRBJ2-5; D is undetermined. The CDR3 length is 12 residues. V gave up 1 base and J gave up 5 bases, with 5 bases separating them. The CDR3 region has the DNA TGTGCCAGCAGTTTAGGTTTTGAGACCCAGTACTTC. Amino acid sequence: CASSLGFETQYF.

The genes are TRBV7-9 and TRBJ2-5; maybe TRBD2 (6 bases). Germline V gene sequence: CDR1 SEHNR, CDR2 FQNEAQ (reference sequence). Trimming cost V 6 bases and J 5 bases, with 13 bases left between them. The CDR3 extends over 13 amino acids. The CDR3 DNA is TGTGCCAGCAGGCCTCCTAGCGCGGAGACCCAGTACTTC. Protein product: CASRPPSAETQYF.

This clonotype has just a few counts. This chain connects TRBV6-6 to TRBJ2-1; 9 bases agree with TRBD2. Germline lookup yields CDR1 MNHNY and CDR2 SVGAGI (reference sequence). The length of the CDR3 is 17 residues. V lost 0 bases, J lost 7 bases, and 10 bases stayed unmatched. CDR3 amino acids: CASSYSKGRGGQNEQFF. The CDR3 DNA sequence: TGTGCCAGCAGTTACTCGAAGGGGCGGGGGGGGCAGAATGAGCAGTTCTTC.

A few counts support this clonotype. The chain recombines TRBV24-1 with TRBJ2-5, with D unclear. V was trimmed by 2 bases and J by 0 bases, leaving 6 bases between them. CDR1 and CDR2 from the germline V gene are KGHDR and SFDVKD. The CDR3 contains 14 residues. This CDR3 reads CATSDSYNQETQYF. CDR3 nucleotides: TGTGCCACCAGTGATTCTTACAACCAAGAGACCCAGTACTTC.

At least ten counts were recorded for this clonotype. The chain carries TRBV6-5 and TRBJ2-1; D could derive from TRBD1 or TRBD2 (5 bases each). From germline, CDR1 is MNHEY and CDR2 SVGAGI. This CDR3 region has 15 residues. V shed 4 bases and J shed 4 bases, with 14 bases lying between them. In nucleotides, the CDR3 is TGTGCCAGCAGTTCGGGACCGCTACTTTACAATGAGCAGTTCTTC. Protein sequence: CASSSGPLLYNEQFF.

This clonotype has ten or more counts. The chain couples TRBV7-6 to TRBJ2-3; 9 nucleotides align to TRBD2. J gave up 6 bases and V 5 bases, and 9 bases lay outside the gene matches. The CDR3 contains 15 residues. From germline, CDR1 is SGHVS and CDR2 FNYEAQ. The CDR3: CASSETSGAPDTQYF. CDR3 nucleotide sequence: TGTGCCAGCAGCGAGACTAGCGGCGCGCCGGATACGCAGTATTTT.

Ten or more counts support this clonotype. The chain has TRBV6-1 and TRBJ2-1; the D gene could be TRBD1 or TRBD2 (5 bases each). Between the trimmed V and J ends, which lost 2 bases and 1 base, there was a span of 12 bases. CDR1 and CDR2 from the germline V gene are MNHNS and SASEGT. The CDR3 loop spans 16 amino acids. The CDR3 nucleotides are TGTGCCAGCAGTGAATCCGGGACGCCTTCCTACAATGAGCAGTTCTTC. Translation: CASSESGTPSYNEQFF.

This chain uses TRBV7-6 with TRBJ1-1; D might be TRBD1 (5 bases). Germline V lookup: CDR1 SGHVS, CDR2 FNYEAQ. There are 13 residues in the CDR3. V was trimmed by 8 bases and J by 3 bases, leaving 13 bases between them. The CDR3 DNA is TGTGCCAGCTTACCCGAAGGGGACACTGAAGCTTTCTTT. The encoded protein is CASLPEGDTEAFF.

A few counts support this clonotype. DNA of the CDR3: TGTGCCAGTGCGACAGGGGGCAGTCCGGCCTACGAGCAGTACTTC. It specifies CASATGGSPAYEQYF. This chain uses TRBV12-3 or TRBV12-4 with TRBJ2-7; 10 nucleotides line up with TRBD1. The CDR3 is 15 residues long. V shed 9 bases, J shed 2 bases, and the junction held 10 bases outside the gene matches.

The chain joins TRBV4-1 to TRBJ1-1; 8 positions match TRBD1. With V trimmed by 3 bases and J by 5 bases, 14 bases remained unmatched. CDR3 length: 17 amino acids. Germline V gives CDR1 MGHRA, CDR2 YSYEKL. The DNA of the CDR3 is TGCGCCAGCAGCCATTCCTCCGAGGACAGGGTAAGAACTGAAGCTTTCTTT. The encoded protein is CASSHSSEDRVRTEAFF.

This clonotype was recorded once. The rearrangement links TRBV11-2 to TRBJ2-4; 7 nucleotides line up with TRBD2. The junction had 7 bases not matched to a gene; V was cut back by 1 base and J by 4 bases. Germline CDR1 SGHAT, CDR2 FQNNGV. The CDR3 contains 16 residues. CDR3 amino acids: CASSLVRAGEKNIQYF. The DNA of the CDR3 is TGTGCCAGCAGCTTAGTTCGGGCGGGGGAGAAAAACATTCAGTACTTC.

V usage is TRBV5-5 and J usage is TRBJ1-4; D is possibly TRBD1 (5 bases). Germline lookup yields CDR1 SGHKS and CDR2 YYEKEE (reference sequence). V lost 4 bases, J lost 8 bases, and 21 bases lay in between. The CDR3 totals 16 residues. CDR3 amino acids: CASSPLRGRTGEKLFF. The CDR3 DNA follows: TGTGCCAGCAGCCCGCTAAGGGGCCGAACGGGGGAAAAACTGTTTTTT.

This clonotype was seen a handful of times. The rearrangement uses TRBV12-3 or TRBV12-4 and TRBJ1-5; D remains ambiguous. V lost 3 bases and J lost 5, with 8 bases in between. The CDR3 is made up of 13 amino acids. Here the CDR3 DNA reads TGTGCCAGCAGTTTTGCCCCCCATCAGCCCCAGCATTTT. Encoded protein: CASSFAPHQPQHF.